Included here is one TCR beta chain sequence, with context. The data derive from a study of T cell changes during pregnancy in multiple sclerosis. Trimming at V came to 5 bases and at J to 4 bases, leaving 4 bases not matched to a gene. Germline V gene lookup returns CDR1 SEHNR and CDR2 FQNEAQ (reference sequence). The CDR3 spans 14 residues. The table came from immunoSEQ multiplex PCR; TCRdb's copy has only in-frame clones and leaves some out. In the table there are about 70,000 clones, 85% to 95% of which are singletons. The sample here was peripheral blood, taken in the third trimester of pregnancy. The clonotype comes from a female donor with multiple sclerosis, enrolled in a pregnancy study. The chain has TRBV7-9 and TRBJ1-5; 8 nucleotides line up with TRBD1. The CDR3 here is CASSGYRGNQPQHF. CDR3 in DNA: TGTGCCAGCAGCGGATACAGGGGGAATCAGCCCCAGCATTTT.